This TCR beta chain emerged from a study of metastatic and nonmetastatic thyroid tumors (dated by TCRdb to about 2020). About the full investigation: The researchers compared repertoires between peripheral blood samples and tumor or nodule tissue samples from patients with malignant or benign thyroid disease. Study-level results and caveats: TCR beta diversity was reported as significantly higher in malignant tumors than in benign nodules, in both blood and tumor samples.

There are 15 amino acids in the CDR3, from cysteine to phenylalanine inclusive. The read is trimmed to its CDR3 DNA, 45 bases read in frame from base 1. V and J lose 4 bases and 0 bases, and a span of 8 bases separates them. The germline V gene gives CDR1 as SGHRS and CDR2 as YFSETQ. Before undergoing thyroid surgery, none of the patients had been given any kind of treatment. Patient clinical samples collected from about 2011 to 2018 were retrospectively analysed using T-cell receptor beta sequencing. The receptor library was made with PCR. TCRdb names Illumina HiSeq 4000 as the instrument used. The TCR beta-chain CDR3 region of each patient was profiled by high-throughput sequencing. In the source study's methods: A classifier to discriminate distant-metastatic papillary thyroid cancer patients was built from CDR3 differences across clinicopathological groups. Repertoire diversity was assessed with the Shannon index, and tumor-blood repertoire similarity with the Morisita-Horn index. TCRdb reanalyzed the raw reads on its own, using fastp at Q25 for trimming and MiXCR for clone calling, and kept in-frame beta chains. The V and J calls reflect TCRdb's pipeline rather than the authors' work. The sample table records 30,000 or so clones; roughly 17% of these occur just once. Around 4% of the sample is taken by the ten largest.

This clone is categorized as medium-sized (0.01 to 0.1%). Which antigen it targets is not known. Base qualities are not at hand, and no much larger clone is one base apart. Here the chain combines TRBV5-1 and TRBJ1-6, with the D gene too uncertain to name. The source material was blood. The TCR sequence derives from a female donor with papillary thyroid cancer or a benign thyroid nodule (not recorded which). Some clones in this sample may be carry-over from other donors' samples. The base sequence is TGCGCCAGCAGCCCAAGTAGCTCCTATAATTCACCCCTCCACTTT. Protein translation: CASSPSSSYNSPLHF.